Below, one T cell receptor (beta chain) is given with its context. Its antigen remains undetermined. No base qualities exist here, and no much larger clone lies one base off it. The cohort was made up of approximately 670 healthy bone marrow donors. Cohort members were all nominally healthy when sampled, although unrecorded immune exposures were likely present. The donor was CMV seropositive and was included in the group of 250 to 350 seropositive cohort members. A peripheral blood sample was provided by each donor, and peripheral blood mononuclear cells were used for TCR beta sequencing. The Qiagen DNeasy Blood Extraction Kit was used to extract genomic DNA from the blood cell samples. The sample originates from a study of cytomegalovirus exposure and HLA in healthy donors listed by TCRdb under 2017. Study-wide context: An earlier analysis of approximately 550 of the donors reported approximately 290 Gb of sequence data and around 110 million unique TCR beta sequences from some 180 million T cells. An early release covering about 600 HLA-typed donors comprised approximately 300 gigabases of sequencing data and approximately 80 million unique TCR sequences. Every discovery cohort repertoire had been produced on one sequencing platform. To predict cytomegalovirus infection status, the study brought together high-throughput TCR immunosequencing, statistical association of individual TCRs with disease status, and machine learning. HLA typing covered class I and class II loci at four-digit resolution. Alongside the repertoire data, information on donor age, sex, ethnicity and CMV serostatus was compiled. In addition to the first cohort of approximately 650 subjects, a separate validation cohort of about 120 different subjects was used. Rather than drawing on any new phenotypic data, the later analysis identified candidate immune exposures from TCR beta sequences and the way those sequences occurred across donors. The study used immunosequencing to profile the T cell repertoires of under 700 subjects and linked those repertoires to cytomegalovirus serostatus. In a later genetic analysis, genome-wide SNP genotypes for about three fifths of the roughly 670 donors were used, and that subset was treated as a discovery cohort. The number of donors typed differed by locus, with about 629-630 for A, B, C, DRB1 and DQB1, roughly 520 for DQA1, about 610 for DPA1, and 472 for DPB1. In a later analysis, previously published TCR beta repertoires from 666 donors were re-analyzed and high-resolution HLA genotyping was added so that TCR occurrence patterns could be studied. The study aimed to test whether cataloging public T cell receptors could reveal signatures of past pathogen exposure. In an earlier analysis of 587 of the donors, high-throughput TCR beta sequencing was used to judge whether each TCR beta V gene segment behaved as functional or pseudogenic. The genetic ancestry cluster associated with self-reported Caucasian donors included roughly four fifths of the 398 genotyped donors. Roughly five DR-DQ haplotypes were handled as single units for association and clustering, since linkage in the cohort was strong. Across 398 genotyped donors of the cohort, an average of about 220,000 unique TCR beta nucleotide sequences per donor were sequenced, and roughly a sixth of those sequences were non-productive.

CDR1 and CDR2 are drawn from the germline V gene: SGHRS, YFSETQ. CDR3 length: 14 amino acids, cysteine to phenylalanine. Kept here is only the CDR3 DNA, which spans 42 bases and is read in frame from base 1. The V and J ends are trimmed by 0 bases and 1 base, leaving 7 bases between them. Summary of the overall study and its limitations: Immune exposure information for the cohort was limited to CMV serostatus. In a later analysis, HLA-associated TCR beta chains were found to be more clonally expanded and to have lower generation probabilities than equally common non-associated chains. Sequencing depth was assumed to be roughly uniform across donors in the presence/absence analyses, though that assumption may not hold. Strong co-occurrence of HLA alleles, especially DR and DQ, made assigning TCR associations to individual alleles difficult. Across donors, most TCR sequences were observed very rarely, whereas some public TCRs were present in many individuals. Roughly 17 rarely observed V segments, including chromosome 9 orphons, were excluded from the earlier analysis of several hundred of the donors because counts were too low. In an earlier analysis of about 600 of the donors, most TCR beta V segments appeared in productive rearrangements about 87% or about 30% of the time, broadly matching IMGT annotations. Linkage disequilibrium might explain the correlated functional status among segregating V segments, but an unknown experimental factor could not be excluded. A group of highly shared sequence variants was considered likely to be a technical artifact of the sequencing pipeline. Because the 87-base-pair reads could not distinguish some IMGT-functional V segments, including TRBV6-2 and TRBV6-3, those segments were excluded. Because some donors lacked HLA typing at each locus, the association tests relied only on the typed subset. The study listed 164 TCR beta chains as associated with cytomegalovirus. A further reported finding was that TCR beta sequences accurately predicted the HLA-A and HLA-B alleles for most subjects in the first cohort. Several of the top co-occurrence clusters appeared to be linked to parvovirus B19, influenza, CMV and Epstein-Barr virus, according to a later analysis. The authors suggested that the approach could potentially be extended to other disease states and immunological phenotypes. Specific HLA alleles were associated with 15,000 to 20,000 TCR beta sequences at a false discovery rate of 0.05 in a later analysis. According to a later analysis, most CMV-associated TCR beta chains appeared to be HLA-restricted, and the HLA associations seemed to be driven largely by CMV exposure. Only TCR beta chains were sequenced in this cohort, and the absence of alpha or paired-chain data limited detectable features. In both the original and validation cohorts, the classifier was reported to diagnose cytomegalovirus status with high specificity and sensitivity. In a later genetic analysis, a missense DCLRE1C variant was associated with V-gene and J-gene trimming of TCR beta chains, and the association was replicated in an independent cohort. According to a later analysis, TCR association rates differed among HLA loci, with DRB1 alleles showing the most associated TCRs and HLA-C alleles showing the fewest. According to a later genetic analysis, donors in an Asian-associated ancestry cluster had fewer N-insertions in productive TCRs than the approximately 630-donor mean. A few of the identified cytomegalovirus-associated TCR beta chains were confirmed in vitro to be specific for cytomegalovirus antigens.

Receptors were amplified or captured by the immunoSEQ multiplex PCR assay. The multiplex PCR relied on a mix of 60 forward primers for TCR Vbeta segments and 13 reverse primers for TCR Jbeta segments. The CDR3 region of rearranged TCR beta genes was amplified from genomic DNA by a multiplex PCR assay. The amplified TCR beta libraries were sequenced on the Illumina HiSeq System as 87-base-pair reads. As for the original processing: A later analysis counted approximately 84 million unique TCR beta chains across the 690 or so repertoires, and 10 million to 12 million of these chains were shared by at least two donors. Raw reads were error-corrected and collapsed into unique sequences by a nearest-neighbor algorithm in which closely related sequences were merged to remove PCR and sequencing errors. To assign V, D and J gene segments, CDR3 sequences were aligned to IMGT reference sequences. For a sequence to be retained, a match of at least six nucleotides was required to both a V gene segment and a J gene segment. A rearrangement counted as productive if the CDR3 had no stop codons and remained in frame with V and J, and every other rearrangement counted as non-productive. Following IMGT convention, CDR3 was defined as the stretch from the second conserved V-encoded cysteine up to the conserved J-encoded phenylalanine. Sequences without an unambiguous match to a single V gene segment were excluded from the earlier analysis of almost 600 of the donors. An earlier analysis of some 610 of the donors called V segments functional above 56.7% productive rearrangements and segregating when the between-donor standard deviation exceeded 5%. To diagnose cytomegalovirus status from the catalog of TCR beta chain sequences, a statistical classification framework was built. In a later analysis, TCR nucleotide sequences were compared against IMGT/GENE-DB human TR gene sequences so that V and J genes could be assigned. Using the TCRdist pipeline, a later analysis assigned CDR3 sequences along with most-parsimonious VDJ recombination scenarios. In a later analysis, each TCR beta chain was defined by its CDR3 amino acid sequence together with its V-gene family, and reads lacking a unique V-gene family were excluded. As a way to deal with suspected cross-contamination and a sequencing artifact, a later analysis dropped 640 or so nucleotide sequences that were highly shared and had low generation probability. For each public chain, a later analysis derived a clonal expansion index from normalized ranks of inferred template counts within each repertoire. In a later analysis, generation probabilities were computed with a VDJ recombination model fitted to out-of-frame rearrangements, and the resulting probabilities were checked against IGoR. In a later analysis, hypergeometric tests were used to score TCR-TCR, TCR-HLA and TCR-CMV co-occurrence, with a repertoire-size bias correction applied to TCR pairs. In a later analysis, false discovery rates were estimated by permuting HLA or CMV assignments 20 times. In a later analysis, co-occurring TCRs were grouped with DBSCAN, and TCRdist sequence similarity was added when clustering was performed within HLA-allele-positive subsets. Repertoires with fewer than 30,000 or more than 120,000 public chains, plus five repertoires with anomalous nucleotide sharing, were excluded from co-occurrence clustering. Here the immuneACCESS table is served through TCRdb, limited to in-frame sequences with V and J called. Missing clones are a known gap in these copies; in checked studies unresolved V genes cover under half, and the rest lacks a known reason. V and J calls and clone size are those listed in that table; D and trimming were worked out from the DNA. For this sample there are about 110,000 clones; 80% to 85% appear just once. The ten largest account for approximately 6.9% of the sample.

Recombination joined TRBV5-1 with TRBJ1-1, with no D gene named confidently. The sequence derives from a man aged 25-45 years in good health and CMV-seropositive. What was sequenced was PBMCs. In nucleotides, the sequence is TGCGCCAGCAGCTTGGGGCGGGGGAACACTGAAGCTTTCTTT. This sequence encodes CASSLGRGNTEAFF.